Listed below are T cell receptor beta chains from one sample, sequenced in a study of blood T cell repertoires in COVID-19. TCRdb's copy holds only in-frame clones and misses some; the assay was immunoSEQ multiplex PCR. The profile shows about 180,000 clones, 80% to 90% of them singletons. Sequencing input: peripheral blood. The receptors stem from a man between 60 and 75 years old with acute or convalescent COVID-19. CDR3s include the opening cysteine and the closing phenylalanine or tryptophan. D genes are given only for firm matches. Where a row states a size, it is once, few, many or the class of an expanded clone; other rows omit it.

J gene,clone size,D gene,V gene,CDR3 protein,CDR3 DNA
TRBJ2-1,-,TRBD2,TRBV6-5,CASSWGLAAYNEQFF,TGTGCCAGCAGTTGGGGACTAGCGGCCTACAATGAGCAGTTCTTC
TRBJ2-1,-,-,TRBV27,CASSLVGGRSNEQFF,TGTGCCAGCAGTTTAGTGGGAGGCCGTTCCAATGAGCAGTTCTTC
TRBJ1-2,-,-,TRBV6-1,CASSDMGGANYGYTF,TGTGCCAGCAGTGACATGGGGGGAGCTAACTATGGCTACACCTTC
TRBJ2-5,-,TRBD1,TRBV7-2,CASTRDRGRWETQYF,TGTGCCAGCACCCGGGACAGGGGGCGCTGGGAGACCCAGTACTTC
TRBJ2-2,once,-,TRBV27,CASNRGTGELFF,TGTGCCAGCAATCGGGGCACCGGGGAGCTGTTTTTT
TRBJ1-1,-,-,TRBV19,CASSMASGTEAFF,TGTGCCAGTAGTATGGCGTCGGGGACTGAAGCTTTCTTT
TRBJ1-5,-,-,TRBV19,CASNYDSYQPQHF,TGTGCCAGTAATTACGACTCCTATCAGCCCCAGCATTTT
TRBJ1-5,-,TRBD1,TRBV2,CASRRQGNQPQHF,TGTGCCAGCAGGCGACAGGGGAATCAGCCCCAGCATTTT
TRBJ2-7,-,TRBD1,TRBV6-1,CASSEVWTGSYEQYF,TGTGCCAGCAGTGAAGTTTGGACAGGGTCCTACGAGCAGTACTTC
TRBJ2-1,-,-,TRBV4-2,CASSQDTGVKHNEQFF,TGTGCCAGCAGCCAAGATACGGGAGTGAAACACAATGAGCAGTTCTTC
TRBJ2-3,-,TRBD2,TRBV24-1,CATSDFLPRTSGPVATQYF,TGTGCCACCAGTGACTTCCTACCCCGGACTAGCGGCCCGGTGGCTACGCAGTATTTT
TRBJ1-1,once,-,TRBV5-1,CASSFGGVSTEAFF,TGCGCCAGCAGCTTCGGGGGGGTCAGCACTGAAGCTTTCTTT
TRBJ2-4,-,-,TRBV2,CASSERQAPKNIQYF,TGTGCCAGCAGTGAAAGACAGGCACCCAAAAACATTCAGTACTTC
TRBJ2-1,-,TRBD2,TRBV9,CASSVEAGTYNEQFF,TGTGCCAGCAGCGTAGAAGCGGGAACTTACAATGAGCAGTTCTTC
TRBJ2-5,once,-,TRBV5-4,CASSLASAETQYF,TGTGCCAGCAGCTTGGCTAGCGCTGAGACCCAGTACTTC
TRBJ2-1,once,TRBD2,TRBV7-7,CASSLAISGRGNEQFF,TGTGCTAGCAGCTTAGCTATCAGCGGGAGGGGTAATGAGCAGTTCTTC
TRBJ2-7,-,TRBD1,TRBV3-1/TRBV3-2,CASSPTPGQGTYEQYF,TGTGCCAGCAGCCCCACTCCGGGACAGGGAACCTACGAGCAGTACTTC
TRBJ1-6,-,-,TRBV21-1,CASRLEGVRGALHF,TGTGCCAGCAGGCTGGAGGGGGTCCGGGGGGCCCTCCACTTT
TRBJ2-2,-,-,TRBV27,CASTLAPWLTGELFF,TGTGCCAGCACCCTAGCTCCTTGGCTCACCGGGGAGCTGTTTTTT
TRBJ2-2,-,TRBD2,TRBV4-1,CASSLGLAGVTGELFF,TGCGCCAGCAGCCTAGGACTAGCGGGGGTCACCGGGGAGCTGTTTTTT
TRBJ1-1,-,-,TRBV10-3,CAIRGNTEAFF,TGTGCCATTCGGGGGAACACTGAAGCTTTCTTT
TRBJ2-7,-,TRBD2,TRBV19,CAIIAGDPYEQYF,TGTGCCATTATAGCGGGAGACCCCTACGAGCAGTACTTC
TRBJ1-4,-,-,TRBV19,CASSRRLQEKLFF,TGTGCCAGTAGTAGACGACTCCAGGAAAAACTGTTTTTT
TRBJ2-7,-,-,TRBV9,CASSVADAGRAPYEQYF,TGTGCCAGCAGCGTAGCTGATGCGGGGCGCGCCCCCTACGAGCAGTACTTC
TRBJ2-1,-,TRBD2,TRBV27,CASSFQTSGHNEQFF,TGTGCCAGCAGTTTCCAGACTAGCGGACACAATGAGCAGTTCTTC
TRBJ2-6,-,-,TRBV5-1,CASSLVRASGANVLTF,TGCGCCAGCAGCTTGGTGCGGGCCTCTGGGGCCAACGTCCTGACTTTC
TRBJ1-4,-,TRBD1,TRBV4-1,CASSHERGTATNEKLFF,TGCGCCAGCAGCCACGAGCGCGGGACAGCGACTAATGAAAAACTGTTTTTT
TRBJ1-4,-,-,TRBV15,CATSKPGANEKLFF,TGTGCCACCAGCAAACCAGGGGCTAATGAAAAACTGTTTTTT
TRBJ2-2,-,TRBD1,TRBV9,CASSPQTGSGELFF,TGTGCCAGCAGCCCTCAGACAGGGTCCGGGGAGCTGTTTTTT
TRBJ1-2,-,TRBD1,TRBV7-9,CASSLEFPGQGSGYTF,TGTGCCAGCAGCTTAGAGTTCCCGGGACAGGGTTCCGGCTACACCTTC
TRBJ2-7,-,TRBD2,TRBV5-4,CASSLLASKRGDF,TGTGCCAGCAGCTTGTTGGCCTCCAAGCGGGGGGACTTC
TRBJ1-5,once,TRBD1,TRBV27,CASSSKGTGGSLGYQPQHF,TGTGCCAGCAGTTCGAAAGGGACAGGGGGGTCTCTGGGCTATCAGCCCCAGCATTTT
TRBJ1-6,-,TRBD1,TRBV3-1/TRBV3-2,CARDRGASPLHF,TGTGCCAGAGACAGGGGAGCTTCACCCCTCCACTTT
TRBJ2-1,-,TRBD2,TRBV7-2,CASSPIAGGSRNEQFF,TGTGCCAGCAGCCCGATAGCGGGAGGATCCCGCAATGAGCAGTTCTTC
TRBJ2-1,-,-,TRBV5-6,CASKRRGNYNEQFF,TGTGCCAGCAAGAGGAGGGGAAACTACAATGAGCAGTTCTTC
TRBJ2-3,-,-,TRBV19,CASSEEFWDTQYF,TGTGCCAGTAGTGAAGAGTTCTGGGATACGCAGTATTTT
TRBJ2-1,-,TRBD2,TRBV19,CASSITSGRYNEQFF,TGTGCCAGTAGTATAACTAGCGGGAGGTACAATGAGCAGTTCTTC
TRBJ2-5,-,-,TRBV12-3/TRBV12-4,CASSSGTVETQYF,TGTGCCAGCAGTTCCGGGACTGTTGAGACCCAGTACTTC
TRBJ2-1,-,TRBD2,TRBV4-2,CASSQQTSGINEQFF,TGTGCCAGCAGCCAACAGACTAGCGGGATAAATGAGCAGTTCTTC
TRBJ2-7,once,TRBD1,TRBV19,CASTARGQGSYEQYF,TGTGCCAGTACAGCAAGGGGGCAGGGGTCCTACGAGCAGTACTTC
TRBJ2-4,-,-,TRBV6-6,CASSRNEENIQYF,TGTGCCAGCAGCCGCAACGAGGAAAACATTCAGTACTTC
TRBJ1-2,-,TRBD1,TRBV28,CASSTEGQGWYGYTF,TGTGCCAGCAGTACCGAGGGACAGGGCTGGTATGGCTACACCTTC
TRBJ1-2,-,-,TRBV12-3/TRBV12-4,CASRSPGGYGYTF,TGTGCCAGCAGATCCCCGGGTGGCTATGGCTACACCTTC
TRBJ2-7,-,TRBD1,TRBV5-1,CASSPGTGTSYEQYF,TGCGCCAGCAGCCCTGGGACAGGGACGTCCTACGAGCAGTACTTC
TRBJ2-4,-,TRBD1,TRBV11-2,CASSLQGAENIQYF,TGTGCCAGCAGCTTGCAGGGGGCTGAAAACATTCAGTACTTC
TRBJ1-4,few,TRBD1,TRBV6-5,CASRGLDEKLFF,TGTGCCAGTAGGGGGCTCGATGAAAAACTGTTTTTT
TRBJ2-7,-,TRBD2,TRBV7-2,CASSLRRGTSGRGLEQYF,TGTGCCAGCAGCTTGAGGCGCGGGACTAGCGGGAGGGGGCTCGAGCAGTACTTC
TRBJ2-3,-,-,TRBV28,CASSPPRGFSTDTQYF,TGTGCCAGCAGTCCCCCCCGGGGGTTTAGCACAGATACGCAGTATTTT
TRBJ2-6,-,-,TRBV3-1/TRBV3-2,CASSQDSTSSSGANVLTF,TGTGCCAGCAGCCAAGATAGCACCTCGAGCTCTGGGGCCAACGTCCTGACTTTC
TRBJ2-1,-,TRBD2,TRBV9,CASSVEAGASVF,TGTGCCAGCAGCGTAGAGGCGGGAGCCTCAGTCTTC
TRBJ2-7,-,-,TRBV7-9,CASSSSTLAYEQYF,TGTGCCAGCAGCTCATCGACTCTTGCCTACGAGCAGTACTTC